This T cell receptor (beta chain) was captured in a study of T cell responses to AZD1222 COVID-19 vaccine. Notes on the study in general: When two AZD1222 doses had been given, Spike-specific TCR breadth and depth rose. Mostly white British, mostly female donors; authors suggested clonal diversity may be underestimated. Among AZD1222 vaccinees, only 5 to 7 were seropositive at baseline. Vaccine-related CD4 TCRs covered spike, predominating at 160-218 and 743-854.

A single count supports this clone. Antigen: not known. This table comes from immunoSEQ multiplex PCR, and its TCRdb copy is limited to in-frame clones, with some not included. The sample yields about 55,000 clones, about 89% seen once. In germline, CDR1 is SGHAT, CDR2 FQNNGV. The length of the CDR3 is 16 residues. V gave up 3 bases and J gave up 1 base; unmatched junction bases: 2. The clonotype originates from an adult in good health. This sequence joins TRBV11-2 and TRBJ1-6, with TRBD1 matching over 8 bases. Sequences were derived from peripheral blood, sampled on day 0 of AZD1222 vaccination. Written as DNA, the CDR3 is TGTGCCAGCAGCTTGGACAGGGTTTCCTATAATTCACCCCTCCACTTT. It encodes CASSLDRVSYNSPLHF.